This T cell receptor (beta chain) stems from a study of OX40 agonist ivuxolimab in advanced cancers. Generated by immunoSEQ multiplex PCR, the TCRdb table keeps only in-frame clones and is missing some. This table holds under 13,000 clones, 60% to 80% found once. A history of autoimmune disease or systemic immunosuppression excluded patients. Trimming took 5 bases from V and 5 from J, leaving 10 bases between them. Germline V gene sequence: CDR1 SGHTA, CDR2 FQGTGA. This CDR3 is 13 amino acids long. V gene TRBV7-3 combines with J gene TRBJ1-5, with unresolved D. The sequence came from an adult with an advanced solid tumor such as melanoma, head and neck, liver or kidney cancer. Material: CD4+ or CD8+ T cells sorted from blood, obtained in a trial of the OX40 agonist ivuxolimab. The CDR3 sequence is CASSDGLDQPQHF. The CDR3 bases are TGTGCCAGCAGCGACGGGTTAGATCAGCCCCAGCATTTT.